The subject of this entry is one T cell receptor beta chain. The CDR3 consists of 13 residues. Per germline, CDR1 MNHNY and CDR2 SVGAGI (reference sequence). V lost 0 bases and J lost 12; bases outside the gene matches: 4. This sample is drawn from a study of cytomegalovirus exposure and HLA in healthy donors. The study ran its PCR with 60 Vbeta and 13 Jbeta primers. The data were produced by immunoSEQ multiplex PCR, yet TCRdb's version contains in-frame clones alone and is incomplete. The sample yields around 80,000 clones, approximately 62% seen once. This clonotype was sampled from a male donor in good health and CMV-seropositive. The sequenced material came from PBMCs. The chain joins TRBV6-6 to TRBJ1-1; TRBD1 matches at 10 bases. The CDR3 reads CASSYSTGGLTFF. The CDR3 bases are TGTGCCAGCAGTTACTCGACAGGGGGCTTAACTTTCTTT.